The 27 T cell receptor beta chains below all came from one sample that was sequenced in a study of cytomegalovirus exposure and HLA in healthy donors (dated by TCRdb to between 2016 and 2019). To prepare the library, the immunoSEQ multiplex PCR assay was applied. A mixture of 60 forward primers for TCR Vbeta segments and 13 reverse primers for TCR Jbeta segments was used in the multiplex PCR. TCRdb limited this immuneACCESS table to in-frame rearrangements with V and J called. A share of clones is missing; checked studies link under half to unresolved V genes, and the rest is unexplained. This sample lists 150,000 to 180,000 clones; approximately 80% were detected once. Roughly 13% of the sample lies in the top ten. The sequencing input was PBMCs. The receptors come from a man between 25 and 39 years old in good health and CMV-seropositive.

The chain has TRBV7-9 and TRBJ1-2; no firm D call. V lost 1 base and J 3 bases, leaving 12 bases between the germline ends. Germline V lookup: CDR1 SEHNR, CDR2 FQNEAQ (reference sequence). This CDR3 region has 15 residues. CDR3 DNA sequence: TGTGCCAGCAGCTTAGTCCCCCCGGGAGACTATGGCTACACCTTC. This sequence encodes CASSLVPPGDYGYTF.

V gene TRBV27 combines with J gene TRBJ2-5, with D hard to call. The J call is doubtful: the DNA matches TRBJ2-7 better. Germline-derived CDR1 and CDR2 are MNHEY and SMNVEV (reference sequence). This CDR3 contains 13 residues. The CDR3 is CASSIDITYEQYF. CDR3 DNA sequence: TGTGCCAGCAGTATTGACATTACCTACGAGCAGTACTTC.

The chain recombines TRBV2 with TRBJ2-7; possibly TRBD2 for D (5 bases). CDR1 and CDR2 from the germline V gene are SNHLY and FYNNEI. The CDR3 loop spans 13 amino acids. V lost 7 bases and J 7 bases, leaving 17 bases between the germline ends. The CDR3 DNA reads TGTGCCAGCATTCGGACTGGCTCTGGGGAGCAGTACTTC. Amino acid sequence: CASIRTGSGEQYF.

This clone was seen a handful of times. This chain uses TRBV7-8 with TRBJ2-7, with TRBD1 matching 9 bases. The CDR3 is made up of 13 amino acids. The V and J ends lost 5 bases and 6 bases, in that order; junction bases with no gene match: 5. In germline, CDR1 is SGHVS, CDR2 FQNEAQ. The CDR3 sequence is CASSPDRGAEQYF. The CDR3 DNA is TGTGCCAGCAGCCCTGACAGGGGGGCCGAGCAGTACTTC. Combining the CDR3 with reference TRBV7-8 and TRBJ2-7 gives the whole variable domain GAGVSQSPRYKVAKRGQDVALRCDPISGHVSLFWYQQALGQGPEFLTYFQNEAQLDKSGLPSDRFFAERPEGSVSTLKIQRTQQEDSAVYLCASSPDRGAEQYFGPGTRLTVT.

The chain has TRBV4-2 and TRBJ1-1; tentative D call: TRBD1 (5 bases). This CDR3 contains 15 residues. Germline CDR1 LGHNA, CDR2 YNFKEQ. V lost 0 bases to trimming and J lost 0 bases, with 8 bases between them. The CDR3 DNA is TGTGCCAGCAGCCAAGAAAAGACAGTGAACACTGAAGCTTTCTTT. It encodes CASSQEKTVNTEAFF.

This chain connects TRBV7-2 to TRBJ1-6, with TRBD1 as a possible D gene (6 bases). In germline, CDR1 is SGHTA, CDR2 FQGNSA. This CDR3 spans 15 amino acids. V was pared by 3 bases and J by 7 bases, with 13 bases between. The CDR3 region has the DNA TGTGCCAGCAGCTTTTTCACAGGGACCAATTCACCCCTCCACTTT. Translation gives CASSFFTGTNSPLHF.

The gene calls are TRBV10-2 and TRBJ2-5; 7 nucleotides match TRBD2. The J call is doubtful: the DNA matches TRBJ2-7 better. Per germline, CDR1 WSHSY and CDR2 SAAADI. This CDR3 is built from 16 residues. CDR3 bases: TGCGCCAGCAGTGAGTCCATGGGGAGGGAGGGCTACGAGCAGTACTTC. Translating gives CASSESMGREGYEQYF.

This chain uses TRBV7-9 with TRBJ2-1; D gene unclear. Germline V CDR1 and CDR2: SEHNR, FQNEAQ (reference sequence). This CDR3 is built from 16 residues. The V end was cut by 5 bases, the J end by 0 bases, with 14 bases between. Here the CDR3 DNA reads TGTGCCAGCAGCGCAGGATCCTCACCCTCCTACAATGAGCAGTTCTTC. Residues: CASSAGSSPSYNEQFF.

The rearrangement uses TRBV7-6 and TRBJ2-7; 12 nucleotides match TRBD2. The germline CDR1 and CDR2 sequences are SGHVS and FNYEAQ. The trim removed 6 bases at V and 0 bases at J, leaving 3 bases unmatched. There are 15 residues in the CDR3. The CDR3 DNA follows: TGTGCCAGCAGTCCGACTAGCGGGAGCTCCTACGAGCAGTACTTC. Translating gives CASSPTSGSSYEQYF.

The chain couples TRBV10-1 to TRBJ2-7; 9 bases fit TRBD2. The CDR3 runs 13 residues. Germline V CDR1 and CDR2: WNHNN, SYGVQD (reference sequence). The V gene end was trimmed by 8 bases and the J gene end by 6 bases; junction bases not matched to a gene: 8. The CDR3 loop is CASPKREDREQYF. CDR3 DNA: TGCGCCAGCCCGAAGCGGGAGGATCGCGAGCAGTACTTC.

The V gene is TRBV5-6, the J gene TRBJ1-2, with unresolved D. This CDR3 has 13 amino acids. Trimming removed 7 bases from V and 0 bases from J, with 10 bases in between. The germline gives CDR1 SGHDT, CDR2 YYEEEE. The CDR3 DNA sequence: TGTGCCAGCTGGCGGGGTTCTAACTATGGCTACACCTTC. This codes for CASWRGSNYGYTF.

The chain couples TRBV28 to TRBJ2-1, with 8 bases that match TRBD1. J was trimmed by 14 bases and V by 3 bases; bases with no gene match: 3. The germline gives CDR1 MDHEN, CDR2 SYDVKM. The CDR3 runs 11 residues. The CDR3 reads CASSLGTGKFF. The CDR3 DNA sequence: TGTGCCAGCAGTTTGGGGACAGGAAAGTTCTTC. The variable domain in full, with the rest retrieved from reference TRBV28 and TRBJ2-1, is DVKVTQSSRYLVKRTGEKVFLECVQDMDHENMFWYRQDPGLGLRLIYFSYDVKMKEKGDIPEGYSVSREKKERFSLILESASTNQTSMYLCASSLGTGKFFGPGTRLTVL.

The chain couples TRBV19 to TRBJ1-5; D not resolved. The CDR3 has 13 amino acids. Germline V gene data show CDR1 as LNHDA and CDR2 as SQIVND (reference sequence). V lost 4 bases to trimming and J lost 6 bases, with 10 bases between them. Here the CDR3 reads CASSRAWRQPQHF. The CDR3 DNA reads as TGTGCCAGTAGTAGGGCATGGCGTCAGCCCCAGCATTTT.

This clone was observed a few times. The chain carries TRBV2 and TRBJ1-6; tentatively, D is TRBD1 (6 bases). The CDR3 is 14 amino acids. Germline V gene sequence: CDR1 SNHLY, CDR2 FYNNEI. The ends were cut back, 6 bases at V and 8 bases at J, with 14 bases in the middle. CDR3 loop: CASSEFRTDSPLHF. CDR3 DNA: TGTGCCAGCAGCGAGTTTAGGACAGATTCACCCCTCCACTTT. Complete variable domain (other parts from reference TRBV2 and TRBJ1-6): EPEVTQTPSHQVTQMGQEVILRCVPISNHLYFYWYRQILGQKVEFLVSFYNNEISEKSEIFDDQFSVERPDGSNFTLKIRSTKLEDSAMYFCASSEFRTDSPLHFGNGTRLTVT.

The chain recombines TRBV28 with TRBJ2-2; D is possibly TRBD2 (6 bases). V shed 3 bases and J shed 4 bases, with 12 bases lying between them. This CDR3 is built from 15 residues. The V gene's germline CDR1 is MDHEN and CDR2 SYDVKM. CDR3 protein: CASSLLMEGTGELFF. The CDR3 coding sequence is TGTGCCAGCAGTTTGTTAATGGAGGGCACCGGGGAGCTGTTTTTT.

The chain uses TRBV19 and TRBJ2-7; 8 bases are a match to TRBD1. CDR1 and CDR2 from the germline V gene are LNHDA and SQIVND (reference sequence). This CDR3 has 15 residues. V shed 5 bases, J shed 3 bases, and the junction held 9 bases outside the gene matches. Here the CDR3 DNA reads TGTGCCAGTAGTCTCAGACAGGGGTTGGGCTACGAGCAGTACTTC. This translates into CASSLRQGLGYEQYF.

The chain uses TRBV6-4 and TRBJ2-1; D remains unclear. The V and J ends lost 2 bases and 10 bases respectively, with 12 bases between them. In germline, CDR1 is MRHNA, CDR2 SNTAGT. The CDR3 length is 13 residues. Here the CDR3 reads CASSDPIGREQFF. The CDR3 DNA follows: TGTGCCAGCAGTGACCCCATTGGGCGAGAGCAGTTCTTC.

The rearrangement joins TRBV7-3 to TRBJ2-3; 8 nucleotides agree with TRBD2. The V and J ends lost 1 base and 2 bases, in that order; junction bases with no gene match: 5. The CDR3 is 16 amino acids. Germline V gene sequence: CDR1 SGHTA, CDR2 FQGTGA. CDR3 nucleotide sequence: TGTGCCAGCAGCTTAATAGGCGGGAGGTACACAGATACGCAGTATTTT. Its translation is CASSLIGGRYTDTQYF.

The J gene is TRBJ1-4, the V gene TRBV2; D unresolved. Germline CDR1 and CDR2: SNHLY and FYNNEI. The CDR3 loop spans 13 amino acids. The V end was cut by 4 bases, the J end by 4 bases, with 7 bases between. The DNA of the CDR3 is TGTGCCAGCAGTGTACGGTTTAATGAAAAACTGTTTTTT. Amino acid sequence: CASSVRFNEKLFF.

J is TRBJ1-4 and V is TRBV2; a possible D gene is TRBD1 (6 bases). Trimming stripped 5 bases from V and 3 bases from J, with 19 bases between. CDR1 is SNHLY, CDR2 FYNNEI, per germline. This CDR3 comprises 17 residues. The CDR3 bases are TGTGCCAGCAGTTCAACAGGGAAAGGGAGGGCTAATGAAAAACTGTTTTTT. It translates to CASSSTGKGRANEKLFF. The whole variable domain, remainder taken from reference TRBV2 and TRBJ1-4, is EPEVTQTPSHQVTQMGQEVILRCVPISNHLYFYWYRQILGQKVEFLVSFYNNEISEKSEIFDDQFSVERPDGSNFTLKIRSTKLEDSAMYFCASSSTGKGRANEKLFFGSGTQLSVL.

This clone was observed a handful of times. The chain joins TRBV9 to TRBJ2-1; 7 positions match TRBD1. The CDR3 totals 14 residues. Germline CDR1 SGDLS, CDR2 YYNGEE. V trimming: 0 bases; J trimming: 9 bases; junction bases outside the gene matches: 6. The chain's CDR3 is CASSVAGGRGEQFF. The CDR3 DNA follows: TGTGCCAGCAGCGTAGCAGGGGGAAGGGGTGAGCAGTTCTTC.

Points on this clone: At one of its ends the junction is not consistent with the germline gene, which may arise from a read error. This sequence joins TRBV15 and TRBJ2-1; 12 positions match TRBD2. The CDR3 covers 16 residues. The germline CDR1 and CDR2 sequences are LNHNV and YYDKDF (reference sequence). CDR3 in DNA: TGTGTCACCAGCGGACTAGCGGGAAGTTTTTTGGATGAGCAGTTCTTC. Translated, it gives CVTSGLAGSFLDEQFF.

The gene calls are TRBV27 and TRBJ1-2; 9 bases align to TRBD1. This CDR3 spans 13 amino acids. J gave up 6 bases and V 6 bases, and 5 bases lay outside the gene matches. Germline V CDR1 and CDR2: MNHEY, SMNVEV (reference sequence). The CDR3: CASSPGTGNGYTF. CDR3 in DNA: TGTGCCAGCAGCCCCGGGACAGGGAATGGCTACACCTTC.

This chain uses TRBV18 with TRBJ2-7, with 10 positions matching TRBD2. Losses at the gene ends were 1 base for V and 3 bases for J; bases not matched to a gene: 3. The germline gives CDR1 KGHSH, CDR2 LQKENI. The CDR3 is made up of 15 amino acids. Written as DNA, the CDR3 is TGTGCCAGCTCACCACGGGGACTAGCGAGCTACGAGCAGTACTTC. Translating gives CASSPRGLASYEQYF.

This clone was detected only a few times. V gene TRBV15 combines with J gene TRBJ1-2; TRBD1 might be the D (5 bases). This CDR3 comprises 14 residues. The V gene lost 4 bases and the J gene lost 8 bases, with 17 bases spanning the gap. Per the germline V gene, CDR1 is LNHNV and CDR2 is YYDKDF (reference sequence). CDR3 coding DNA: TGTGCCACCAGCAATACCGGGACTGGCGTGGGCTACACCTTC. This codes for CATSNTGTGVGYTF.

This clone was observed once. The chain carries TRBV15 and TRBJ1-2, with a possible D match to TRBD1 (5 bases). The CDR3 has 14 residues. Trimming stripped 0 bases from V and 7 bases from J, with 12 bases between. The germline CDR1 and CDR2 sequences are LNHNV and YYDKDF (reference sequence). The CDR3 protein is CATSRDMGGGGYTF. The CDR3 DNA follows: TGTGCCACCAGCAGAGATATGGGGGGGGGTGGCTACACCTTC. The whole variable domain, filled in from reference TRBV15 and TRBJ1-2, reads DAMVIQNPRYQVTQFGKPVTLSCSQTLNHNVMYWYQQKSSQAPKLLFHYYDKDFNNEADTPDNFQSRRPNTSFCFLDIRSPGLGDTAMYLCATSRDMGGGGYTFGSGTRLTVV.

In its sample, this clone was seen once. J is TRBJ1-3 and V is TRBV28; 9 bases align to TRBD1. The V gene's germline CDR1 is MDHEN and CDR2 SYDVKM. The CDR3 loop spans 15 amino acids. J was trimmed by 8 bases and V by 7 bases; bases with no gene match: 12. The DNA of the CDR3 is TGTGCCAGCAACCTAAACAGGGGGCAGGTGGACACCATATATTTT. This gives the protein CASNLNRGQVDTIYF.